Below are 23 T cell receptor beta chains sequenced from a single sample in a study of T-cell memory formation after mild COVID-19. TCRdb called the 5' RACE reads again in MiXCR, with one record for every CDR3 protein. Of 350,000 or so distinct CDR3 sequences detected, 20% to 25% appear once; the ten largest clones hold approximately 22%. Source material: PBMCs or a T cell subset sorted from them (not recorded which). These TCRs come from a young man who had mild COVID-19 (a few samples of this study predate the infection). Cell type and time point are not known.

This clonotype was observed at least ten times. The CDR3 sequence is CSARNAQAAYEQYV. CDR3 bases: TGCAGTGCTAGAAATGCTCAGGCCGCCTACGAGCAGTACGTC. The chain is built from TRBV20-1 and TRBJ2-7; D is ambiguous. Germline V gene sequence: CDR1 DFQATT, CDR2 SNEGSKA (reference sequence). The V end lost 2 bases, the J end lost 2 bases, and 13 bases lay between the germline ends. This CDR3 is built from 14 residues.

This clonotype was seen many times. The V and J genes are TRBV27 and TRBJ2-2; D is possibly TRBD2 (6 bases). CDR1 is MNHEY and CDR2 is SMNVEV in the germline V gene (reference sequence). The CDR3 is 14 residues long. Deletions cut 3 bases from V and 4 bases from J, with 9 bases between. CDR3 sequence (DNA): TGTGCCAGCAGTTTCCCCGGGGGCACCGGGGAGCTGTTTTTT. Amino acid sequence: CASSFPGGTGELFF.

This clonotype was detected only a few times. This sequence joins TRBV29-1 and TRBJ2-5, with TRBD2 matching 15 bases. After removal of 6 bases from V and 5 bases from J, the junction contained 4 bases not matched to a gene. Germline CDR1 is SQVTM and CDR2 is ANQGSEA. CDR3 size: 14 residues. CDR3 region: CSVGGLAGGETQYF. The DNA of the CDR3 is TGCAGCGTGGGAGGACTAGCGGGGGGGGAGACCCAGTACTTC.

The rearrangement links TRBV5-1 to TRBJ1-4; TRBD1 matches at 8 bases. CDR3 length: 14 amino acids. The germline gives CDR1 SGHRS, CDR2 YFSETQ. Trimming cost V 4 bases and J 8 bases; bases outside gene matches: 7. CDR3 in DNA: TGCGCCAGCAGCCCGGACAGGGTAGAAGAAAAACTGTTTTTT. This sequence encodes CASSPDRVEEKLFF.

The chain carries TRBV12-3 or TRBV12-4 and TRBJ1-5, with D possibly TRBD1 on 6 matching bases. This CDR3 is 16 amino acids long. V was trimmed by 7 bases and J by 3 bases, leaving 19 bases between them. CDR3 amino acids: CASTPRGGRANQPQHF. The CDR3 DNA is TGTGCCAGCACTCCGAGGGGGGGCAGGGCCAATCAGCCCCAGCATTTT.

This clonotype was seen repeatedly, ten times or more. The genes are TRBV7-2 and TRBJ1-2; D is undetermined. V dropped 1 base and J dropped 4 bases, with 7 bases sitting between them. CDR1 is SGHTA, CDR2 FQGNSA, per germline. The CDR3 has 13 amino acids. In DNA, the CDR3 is TGTGCCAGCAGCTTAGGCCAGTCCTATGGCTACACCTTC. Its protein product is CASSLGQSYGYTF.

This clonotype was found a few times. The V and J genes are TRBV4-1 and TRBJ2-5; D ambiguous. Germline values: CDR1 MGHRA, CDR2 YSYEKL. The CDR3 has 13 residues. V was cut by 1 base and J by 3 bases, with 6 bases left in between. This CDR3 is CASSQVGKETQYF. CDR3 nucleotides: TGCGCCAGCAGCCAAGTAGGGAAAGAGACCCAGTACTTC.

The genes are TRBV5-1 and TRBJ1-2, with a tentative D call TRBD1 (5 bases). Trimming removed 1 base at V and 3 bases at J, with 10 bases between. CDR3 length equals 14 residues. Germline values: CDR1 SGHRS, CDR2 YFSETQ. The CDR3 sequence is CASSLHGGDYGYTF. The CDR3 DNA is TGCGCCAGCAGCTTGCACGGGGGAGACTATGGCTACACCTTC.

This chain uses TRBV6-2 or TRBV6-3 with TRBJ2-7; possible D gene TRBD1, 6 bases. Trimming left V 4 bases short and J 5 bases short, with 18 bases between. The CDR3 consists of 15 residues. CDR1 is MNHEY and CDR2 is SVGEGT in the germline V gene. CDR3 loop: CASSSGRTDSDEQYV. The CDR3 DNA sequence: TGTGCCAGCAGTTCCGGAAGGACGGACAGTGACGAGCAGTACGTC.

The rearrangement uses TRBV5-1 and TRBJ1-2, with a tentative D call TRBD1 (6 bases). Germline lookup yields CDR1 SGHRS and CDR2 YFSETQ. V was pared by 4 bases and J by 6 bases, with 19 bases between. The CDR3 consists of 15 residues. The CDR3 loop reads CASSIGDTRGHGYTF. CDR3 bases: TGCGCCAGCAGCATTGGGGACACCCGAGGCCATGGCTACACCTTC.

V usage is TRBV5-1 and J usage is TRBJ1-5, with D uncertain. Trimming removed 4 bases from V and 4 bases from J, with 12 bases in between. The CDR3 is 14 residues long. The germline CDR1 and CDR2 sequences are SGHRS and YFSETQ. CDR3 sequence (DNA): TGCGCCAGCAGCGCGGACGGATTAAATCAGCCCCAGCATTTT. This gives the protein CASSADGLNQPQHF.

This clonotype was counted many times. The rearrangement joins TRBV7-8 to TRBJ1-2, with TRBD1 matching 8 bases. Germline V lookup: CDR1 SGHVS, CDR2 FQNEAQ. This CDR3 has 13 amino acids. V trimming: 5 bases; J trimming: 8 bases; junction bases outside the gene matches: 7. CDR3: CASSPDRVHGYTF. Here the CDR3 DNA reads TGTGCCAGCAGCCCGGACAGGGTTCACGGCTACACCTTC.

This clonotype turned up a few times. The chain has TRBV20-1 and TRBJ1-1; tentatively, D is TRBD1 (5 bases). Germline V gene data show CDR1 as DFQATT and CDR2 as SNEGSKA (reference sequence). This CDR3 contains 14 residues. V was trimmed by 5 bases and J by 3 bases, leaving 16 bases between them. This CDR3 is CSAQVGQVYTEAFF. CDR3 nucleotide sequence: TGCAGTGCTCAAGTGGGGCAAGTGTACACTGAAGCTTTCTTT.

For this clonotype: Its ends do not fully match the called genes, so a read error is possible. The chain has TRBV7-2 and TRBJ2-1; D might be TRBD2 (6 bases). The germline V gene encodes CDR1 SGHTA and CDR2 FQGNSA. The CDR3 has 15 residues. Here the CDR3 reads CASIPPRGLSNEQLF. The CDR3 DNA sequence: TGTGCCAGCATCCCGCCGCGGGGACTTTCCAATGAGCAGTTATTC.

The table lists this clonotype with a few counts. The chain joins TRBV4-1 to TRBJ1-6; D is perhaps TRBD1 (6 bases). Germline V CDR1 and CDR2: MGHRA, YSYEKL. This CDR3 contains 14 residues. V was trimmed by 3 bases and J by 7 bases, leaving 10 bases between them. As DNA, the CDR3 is TGCGCCAGCAGCCAGGTCGACAGGAATTCACCCCTCCACTTT. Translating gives CASSQVDRNSPLHF.

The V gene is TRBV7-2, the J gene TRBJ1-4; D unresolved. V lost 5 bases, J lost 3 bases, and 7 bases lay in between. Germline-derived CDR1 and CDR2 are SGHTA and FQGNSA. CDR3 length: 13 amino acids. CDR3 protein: CASSPPSNEKLFF. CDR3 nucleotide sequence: TGTGCCAGCAGCCCGCCTTCTAATGAAAAACTGTTTTTT.

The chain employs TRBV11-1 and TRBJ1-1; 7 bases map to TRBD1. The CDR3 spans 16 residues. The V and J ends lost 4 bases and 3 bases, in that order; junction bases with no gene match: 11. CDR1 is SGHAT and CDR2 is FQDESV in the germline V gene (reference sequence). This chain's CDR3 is CASSSILQGSDTEAFF. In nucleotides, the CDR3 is TGTGCCAGCAGCTCCATCCTACAGGGGTCTGACACTGAAGCTTTCTTT.

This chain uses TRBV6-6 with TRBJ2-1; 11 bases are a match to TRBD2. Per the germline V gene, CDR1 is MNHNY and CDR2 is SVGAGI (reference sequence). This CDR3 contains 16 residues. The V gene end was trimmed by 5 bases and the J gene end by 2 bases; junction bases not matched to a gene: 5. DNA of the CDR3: TGTGCCAGCAGTCCGGAGGGACTAGCGGCCTACAATGAGCAGTTCTTC. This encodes CASSPEGLAAYNEQFF.

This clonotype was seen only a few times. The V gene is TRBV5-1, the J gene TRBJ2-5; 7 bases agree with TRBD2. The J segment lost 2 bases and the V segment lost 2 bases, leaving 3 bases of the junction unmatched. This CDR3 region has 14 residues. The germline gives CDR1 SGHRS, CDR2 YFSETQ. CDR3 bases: TGCGCCAGCAGCTTCCGAGCGGGGCAAGAGACCCAGTACTTC. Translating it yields CASSFRAGQETQYF.

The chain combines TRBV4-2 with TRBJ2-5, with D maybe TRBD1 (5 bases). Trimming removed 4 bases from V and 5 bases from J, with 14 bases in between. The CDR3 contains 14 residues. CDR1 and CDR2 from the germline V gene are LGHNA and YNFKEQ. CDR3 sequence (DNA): TGTGCCAGCAGCCGGGAACAGCGACAGGAGACCCAGTACTTC. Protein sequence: CASSREQRQETQYF.

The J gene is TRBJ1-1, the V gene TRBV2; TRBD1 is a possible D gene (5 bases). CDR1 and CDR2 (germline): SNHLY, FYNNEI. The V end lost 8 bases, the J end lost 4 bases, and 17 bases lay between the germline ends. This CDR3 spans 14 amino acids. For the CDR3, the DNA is TGTGCCAGCTTCTGGGGGAAGGGAACCACTGAAGCTTTCTTT. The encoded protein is CASFWGKGTTEAFF.

The DNA of the CDR3 is TGTGCCAGCAGCACGGGGACAGGGGATGAGACCCAGTACTTC. Residues: CASSTGTGDETQYF. This rearrangement joins TRBV7-9 to TRBJ2-5, with 10 bases that match TRBD1. V trimming: 5 bases; J trimming: 5 bases; junction bases outside the gene matches: 5. The CDR3 contains 14 residues. Germline lookup yields CDR1 SEHNR and CDR2 FQNEAQ (reference sequence).

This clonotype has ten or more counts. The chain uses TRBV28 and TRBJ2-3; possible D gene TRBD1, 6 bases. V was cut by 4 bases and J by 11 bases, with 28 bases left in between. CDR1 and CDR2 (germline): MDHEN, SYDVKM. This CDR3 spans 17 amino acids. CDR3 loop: CASSSSGQLLKPSGQYF. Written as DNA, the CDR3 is TGTGCCAGCAGTTCTTCCGGACAGCTCTTAAAACCTTCGGGGCAGTATTTT.